These 24 T cell receptor beta chains were all obtained from the same sample, sequenced in a study of response to subunit inactivated influenza vaccine. MiXCR was run by TCRdb on the RT-PCR reads, yielding one entry per CDR3 protein. The sample has under 200,000 distinct CDR3 sequences, 9.5% to 13% seen once. The sequenced sample was non-naive T cells sorted from PBMCs, obtained 40 to 50 days after vaccination. The receptors originated from a man between 45 and 60 years old who received an inactivated influenza vaccine.

The V and J genes are TRBV27 and TRBJ2-1; 7 bases are shared with TRBD2. The CDR3 covers 15 residues. V lost 2 bases and J lost 10; bases outside the gene matches: 11. From germline, CDR1 is MNHEY and CDR2 SMNVEV (reference sequence). The CDR3 DNA follows: TGTGCCAGCAGTTTAGGACTAGGTCAGTTCCAGGAGCAGTTCTTC. Its translation is CASSLGLGQFQEQFF.

This clonotype was detected many times. The CDR3 DNA sequence: TGTGCCAGCAGTGCCCCTACTAGGGCCGCACGGCCCCAGCATTTT. Encoded protein: CASSAPTRAARPQHF. The chain couples TRBV6-1 to TRBJ1-5; D call uncertain. CDR1 is MNHNS and CDR2 is SASEGT in the germline V gene. CDR3 length equals 15 residues. V was pared by 4 bases and J by 9 bases, with 19 bases between.

The V and J genes are TRBV20-1 and TRBJ2-7; 13 bases are a match to TRBD2. V dropped 8 bases and J dropped 3; count of bases not matched to a gene: 28. Germline V gene data show CDR1 as DFQATT and CDR2 as SNEGSKA (reference sequence). The CDR3 has 21 residues. The CDR3 reads CSPPPSLLAGGPGGRYYEQYF. The CDR3 coding sequence is TGCAGTCCACCACCCTCACTACTAGCGGGAGGGCCGGGGGGTAGGTACTACGAGCAGTACTTC.

The chain recombines TRBV28 with TRBJ2-1; D is undetermined. CDR3 length: 16 residues. Per the germline V gene, CDR1 is MDHEN and CDR2 is SYDVKM. The germline V and J ends were trimmed by 7 bases and 2 bases, with 18 bases remaining between them. CDR3 coding DNA: TGTGCCAGCACTTTGGGTGGCCAGGCTGCCTACAATGAGCAGTTCTTC. Translated: CASTLGGQAAYNEQFF.

The sample holds a few counts of this clonotype. The chain combines TRBV29-1 with TRBJ1-2; TRBD1 is a possible D gene (5 bases). Germline V CDR1 and CDR2: SQVTM, ANQGSEA. V was shortened by 2 bases and J by 4 bases, with 17 bases between the two germline ends. This CDR3 is 15 amino acids long. The CDR3 DNA reads as TGCAGCGTTGAAAGCCGGGACCCCGTTGCCTATGGCTACACCTTC. Translated: CSVESRDPVAYGYTF.

This clonotype was observed many times. The V and J genes are TRBV14 and TRBJ2-7, with D perhaps given as TRBD1 or TRBD2 (5 bases each). Trimming took off 1 base at V and 2 bases at J, with 12 bases between the two ends. This CDR3 has 15 amino acids. CDR1 SGHDN and CDR2 FVKESK come from the germline V gene. CDR3 protein: CASSQVVGTAYEQYF. The CDR3 DNA reads as TGTGCCAGCAGCCAAGTCGTAGGGACGGCCTACGAGCAGTACTTC.

The chain recombines TRBV10-3 with TRBJ1-6, with TRBD1 as a possible D gene (5 bases). This CDR3 has 15 amino acids. Trimming shortened V by 0 bases and J by 7 bases, and 10 bases separated the two germline ends. In germline, CDR1 is ENHRY, CDR2 SYGVKD. In nucleotides, the CDR3 is TGTGCCATCAGTGAGTCGTGGGGGGGGAATTCACCCCTCCACTTT. Protein sequence: CAISESWGGNSPLHF.

This clonotype was observed a handful of times. The CDR3: CASSLFSRAGSGANVLTF. The CDR3 coding sequence is TGTGCCAGCAGTTTATTTTCCAGGGCCGGCTCTGGGGCCAACGTCCTGACTTTC. V and J are TRBV27 and TRBJ2-6; TRBD1 is a possible D gene (5 bases). Trimming took off 1 base at V and 0 bases at J, with 13 bases between the two ends. Germline assignment: CDR1 MNHEY and CDR2 SMNVEV (reference sequence). The CDR3 is 18 residues long.

The J gene is TRBJ2-6, the V gene TRBV9; TRBD1 aligns across 8 bases. The V gene end was trimmed by 0 bases and the J gene end by 4 bases; junction bases not matched to a gene: 12. CDR3 length: 19 residues. CDR1 and CDR2 (germline): SGDLS, YYNGEE. The CDR3 DNA is TGTGCCAGCAGCGTAGGAGCGGACAGGGCGTACCTAGGGGCCAACGTCCTGACTTTC. Translating it yields CASSVGADRAYLGANVLTF.

As DNA, the CDR3 is TGTGCCAGCAGCTCGGGACGACCCTCAGATACGCAGTATTTT. Translated, it gives CASSSGRPSDTQYF. The chain carries TRBV7-8 and TRBJ2-3; D assignment may be TRBD1 or TRBD2 (5 bases each). CDR3 size: 14 residues. Germline loops: CDR1 SGHVS, CDR2 FQNEAQ. With 4 bases removed from V and 4 bases from J, the gap between germline ends came to 12 bases.

With regard to this clonotype: A read error is possible here, since a much larger clone lies one base away. The CDR3 end shows no conserved phenylalanine or tryptophan, and so a read error is likely. The chain carries TRBV6-6 and TRBJ2-1; D possibly corresponds to TRBD1 (6 bases). V was trimmed by 2 bases and J by 9 bases, leaving 8 bases between them. Germline V gene sequence: CDR1 MNHNY, CDR2 SVGAGI (reference sequence). This CDR3 contains 12 residues. In DNA form, the CDR3 reads TGTGCCAGCAGTTACGGGACAAGTGAGCAGTTCCTC. Translated: CASSYGTSEQFL.

In its sample, this clonotype was seen many times. The J gene is TRBJ1-3, the V gene TRBV29-1, with D unresolved. The V end lost 1 base, the J end lost 4 bases, and 8 bases lay between the germline ends. The CDR3 runs to 13 residues. Germline V gene sequence: CDR1 SQVTM, CDR2 ANQGSEA. CDR3 loop: CSVEVLGGNTIYF. In nucleotides, the CDR3 is TGCAGCGTTGAAGTCCTAGGGGGAAACACCATATATTTT.

This clonotype came up many times. This chain connects TRBV7-3 to TRBJ2-3; D call uncertain. Looked up from germline, CDR1 is SGHTA and CDR2 is FQGTGA. Trimming cost V 4 bases and J 1 base, with 6 bases left between them. The length of the CDR3 is 13 residues. The CDR3 loop is CASSYHRTDTQYF. CDR3 nucleotide sequence: TGTGCCAGCAGCTACCACCGCACAGATACGCAGTATTTT.

A few counts support this clonotype. The DNA for the CDR3 is TGTGCCAGCGGGCCCCCGGGGGAGAACACTGAAGCTTTCTTT. This codes for CASGPPGENTEAFF. The chain uses TRBV7-9 and TRBJ1-1; tentative D call: TRBD1 (5 bases). The CDR3 covers 14 residues. Germline values: CDR1 SEHNR, CDR2 FQNEAQ (reference sequence). V was cut by 8 bases and J by 1 base, with 14 bases left in between.

The genes are TRBV5-6 and TRBJ1-1; possible D gene TRBD1, 5 bases. This CDR3 region has 14 residues. The V gene lost 4 bases and the J gene lost 1 base, with 11 bases spanning the gap. Germline CDR1 reads SGHDT; CDR2 reads YYEEEE. The CDR3 DNA sequence: TGTGCCAGCAGCCGCCGGGGGGGGAACACTGAAGCTTTCTTT. Residues: CASSRRGGNTEAFF.

The table lists this clonotype with many counts. The chain joins TRBV5-1 to TRBJ2-7; 8 nucleotides line up with TRBD2. Germline CDR1 is SGHRS and CDR2 is YFSETQ. V gave up 4 bases and J gave up 7 bases; unmatched junction bases: 7. This CDR3 is built from 13 residues. CDR3 in DNA: TGCGCCAGCAGCCCCGGGACTAGTTGGGAGCAGTACTTC. Its protein product is CASSPGTSWEQYF.

In DNA form, the CDR3 reads TGCGCCAGCAGCCAAGAGGGCCCCCCCCATGCAGGGGAGCAGTACTTC. Its protein product is CASSQEGPPHAGEQYF. V gene TRBV4-3 combines with J gene TRBJ2-7, with D possibly being TRBD1 (5 bases). This CDR3 is 16 amino acids long. V lost 0 bases and J 7 bases, leaving 19 bases between the germline ends. The germline gives CDR1 LGHNA, CDR2 YSLEER.

This chain joins TRBV19 and TRBJ2-3; unclear D gene. The V and J ends lost 3 bases and 5 bases respectively, with 12 bases between them. This CDR3 contains 14 residues. Germline CDR1 and CDR2: LNHDA and SQIVND (reference sequence). CDR3 bases: TGTGCCAGTAGTATGAAAAGCAAGGGAGATACGCAGTATTTT. Its translation: CASSMKSKGDTQYF.

The chain employs TRBV2 and TRBJ1-6; possible D gene TRBD1, 6 bases. This CDR3 region has 17 residues. Germline V gene data show CDR1 as SNHLY and CDR2 as FYNNEI. V lost 2 bases and J 2 bases, leaving 13 bases between the germline ends. The CDR3 is CASSEMGGETYNSPLHF. CDR3 bases: TGTGCCAGCAGTGAAATGGGGGGCGAAACCTATAATTCACCCCTCCACTTT.

V usage is TRBV2 and J usage is TRBJ2-1; TRBD1 is a possible D gene (6 bases). There are 13 residues in the CDR3. The V gene's germline CDR1 is SNHLY and CDR2 FYNNEI. Trimming shortened V by 7 bases and J by 2 bases, and 9 bases separated the two germline ends. This CDR3 is CASNREPYNEQFF. As DNA, the CDR3 is TGTGCCAGCAACAGGGAACCCTACAATGAGCAGTTCTTC.

The CDR3 DNA reads TGTGCCAGCAGCCGAGACAGGAGAGAAGCTTTCTTT. This codes for CASSRDRREAFF. The rearrangement uses TRBV6-2 or TRBV6-3 and TRBJ1-1, with D perhaps TRBD1 (6 bases). This CDR3 contains 12 residues. V was pared by 6 bases and J by 8 bases, with 13 bases between. From germline, CDR1 is MNHEY and CDR2 SVGEGT.

This clonotype was picked up many times. The V gene is TRBV15, the J gene TRBJ1-1; unclear D gene. Germline V gives CDR1 LNHNV, CDR2 YYDKDF (reference sequence). This CDR3 contains 14 residues. Trimming shortened V by 0 bases and J by 1 base, and 6 bases separated the two germline ends. The chain's CDR3 is CATSRDLTNTEAFF. Here the CDR3 DNA reads TGTGCCACCAGCAGAGATTTAACGAACACTGAAGCTTTCTTT.

The chain combines TRBV6-1 with TRBJ1-2; D unclear. The CDR3 runs to 12 residues. Between the trimmed V and J ends, which lost 6 bases and 8 bases, there was a span of 13 bases. Germline V gene data show CDR1 as MNHNS and CDR2 as SASEGT. The CDR3 DNA reads TGTGCCAGCAGCATGGACCGACCCGGCTACACCTTC. This translates into CASSMDRPGYTF.

In its sample, this clonotype was seen many times. The chain is built from TRBV10-3 and TRBJ2-3, with D possibly TRBD2 on 5 matching bases. The germline gives CDR1 ENHRY, CDR2 SYGVKD. Trimming took 8 bases from V and 2 from J, leaving 14 bases between them. The CDR3 is made up of 14 amino acids. CDR3 sequence reads: CAIRRGSDTDTQYF. CDR3 in DNA: TGTGCCATCCGGCGAGGGAGCGACACAGATACGCAGTATTTT.